The rows below give T cell receptor beta chains drawn from one sample of a study of technical replicates of blood from a handful of donors. The method was immunoSEQ multiplex PCR; TCRdb's version includes in-frame clones alone and lacks a portion of them. The table lists around 53,000 clones, roughly 84% of them singletons. Sequencing input: PBMCs. These receptors all stem from a human donor in good health. Some clones in this sample may be carry-over from other donors' samples. Both conserved end residues are part of each CDR3. D genes are given only for firm matches. The listing skips clone size in some rows; elsewhere it reads once, few, many or a size class.

j_call | d_call | clone_size | v_call | cdr3_aa | cdr3_nt
TRBJ2-5 | TRBD2 | . | TRBV10-3 | CAISPGLAGGPPQETQYF | TGTGCCATCAGTCCCGGACTAGCGGGGGGCCCCCCTCAAGAGACCCAGTACTTC
TRBJ2-1 | TRBD2 | once | TRBV4-3 | CASSQDGTSPLEQFF | TGCGCCAGCAGCCAAGATGGGACTAGTCCTCTTGAGCAGTTCTTC
TRBJ2-7 | . | once | TRBV11-2 | CASSLGKQGPFHGVF | TGTGCCAGCAGCTTAGGGAAACAGGGCCCCTTTCACGGTGTCTTC
TRBJ2-2 | TRBD1 | few | TRBV7-2 | CASSAYRGQAGELFF | TGTGCCAGCAGCGCCTACAGGGGGCAGGCCGGGGAGCTGTTTTTT
TRBJ1-2 | . | . | TRBV6-5 | CASSYSEGFDGYTF | TGTGCCAGCAGTTACTCGGAGGGCTTTGATGGCTACACCTTC
TRBJ2-5 | TRBD1 | . | TRBV6-4 | CASSGKTGGREETQYF | TGTGCCAGCAGTGGAAAGACAGGGGGCAGGGAAGAGACCCAGTACTTC
TRBJ2-3 | . | once | TRBV9 | CASSVAPGRERTDTQYF | TGTGCCAGCAGCGTAGCCCCCGGACGGGAGCGCACAGATACGCAGTATTTT
TRBJ2-2 | . | . | TRBV29-1 | CSVKTGMRTGELFF | TGCAGCGTTAAAACAGGAATGCGAACCGGGGAGCTGTTTTTT
TRBJ1-3 | . | . | TRBV9 | CASSVEEDNTIYF | TGTGCCAGCAGCGTAGAAGAGGATAACACCATATATTTT
TRBJ1-3 | . | . | TRBV7-3 | CASSLTGVTSGNTIYF | TGTGCCAGCAGCTTAACAGGGGTTACGTCTGGAAACACCATATATTTT
TRBJ2-7 | . | . | TRBV4-2 | CASSFEDEQYF | TGTGCCAGCAGCTTCGAGGACGAGCAGTACTTC
TRBJ2-7 | TRBD1 | once | TRBV13 | CASSPADRGSYEQYF | TGTGCCAGCAGCCCGGCGGACAGGGGGTCCTACGAGCAGTACTTC
TRBJ1-1 | . | . | TRBV15 | CATSRSRGYTEAFF | TGTGCCACCAGCAGAAGTAGGGGGTACACTGAAGCTTTCTTT
TRBJ2-1 | . | . | TRBV7-3 | CASSLSPGTTTINEQFF | TGTGCCAGCAGCTTAAGCCCCGGGACAACCACCATCAATGAGCAGTTCTTC
TRBJ2-5 | TRBD2 | . | TRBV2 | CASSDGRGGQETQYF | TGTGCCAGCAGTGACGGTCGGGGGGGACAAGAGACCCAGTACTTC
TRBJ2-7 | . | . | TRBV5-4 | CASSPYSRVYEQYF | TGTGCCAGCAGCCCCTACTCGCGAGTCTACGAGCAGTACTTC
TRBJ2-7 | . | . | TRBV30 | CAASDFSYEQYF | TGTGCCGCGTCCGACTTCTCCTACGAGCAGTACTTC
TRBJ2-3 | . | . | TRBV5-1 | CASSLTRVDTQYF | TGCGCCAGCAGCTTGACTAGGGTAGATACGCAGTATTTT
TRBJ2-4 | TRBD2 | . | TRBV2 | CASSPPSRGGKSIQYF | TGTGCCAGCAGTCCACCCTCGCGGGGGGGCAAGAGCATTCAGTACTTC
TRBJ1-2 | . | . | TRBV7-9 | CASSLGAASNYGYTF | TGTGCCAGCAGCTTAGGCGCGGCGTCAAACTATGGCTACACCTTC
TRBJ1-1 | TRBD1 | . | TRBV6-6 | CASSPSKGAFSEAFF | TGTGCCAGCAGCCCCTCGAAGGGGGCTTTCTCTGAAGCTTTCTTT
TRBJ1-1 | TRBD1 | . | TRBV6-5 | CASTPPGTGIPEAFF | TGTGCCAGCACCCCCCCCGGGACAGGGATCCCTGAAGCTTTCTTT
TRBJ1-2 | . | few | TRBV6-5 | CASSYSAAGEGYTF | TGTGCCAGCAGTTACTCAGCAGCCGGGGAGGGCTACACCTTC
TRBJ1-1 | . | once | TRBV7-9 | CASSLGRNTEAFF | TGTGCCAGCAGCTTAGGCAGGAACACTGAAGCTTTCTTT
TRBJ2-3 | TRBD2 | . | TRBV7-9 | CASSSGRAPGSTDTQYF | TGTGCCAGCAGTAGCGGGAGGGCCCCAGGGAGCACAGATACGCAGTATTTT
TRBJ1-5 | . | . | TRBV6-5 | CASSYSTGTDQPQHF | TGTGCCAGCAGTTATTCGACAGGTACCGATCAGCCCCAGCATTTT
TRBJ2-3 | TRBD2 | . | TRBV29-1 | CSVEEGSASGRADTQYF | TGCAGCGTTGAAGAAGGCTCCGCTAGCGGGAGGGCCGATACGCAGTATTTT
TRBJ2-7 | TRBD1 | . | TRBV5-1 | CASSSSIRTGEGEQYF | TGCGCCAGCAGCTCCTCAATCCGGACAGGGGAGGGCGAGCAGTACTTC
TRBJ1-1 | . | . | TRBV14 | CASSQASRGNTEAFF | TGTGCCAGCAGCCAAGCCTCCCGGGGAAACACTGAAGCTTTCTTT
TRBJ2-7 | TRBD1 | . | TRBV6-6 | CASSRTGSEQYF | TGTGCCAGCAGCCGGACAGGGAGCGAGCAGTACTTC
TRBJ2-1 | . | few | TRBV29-1 | CSVEDLGGQQIYNEQFF | TGCAGCGTTGAAGATCTTGGAGGACAGCAAATTTACAATGAGCAGTTCTTC
TRBJ1-1 | . | . | TRBV9 | CASSPADRNTEAFF | TGTGCCAGCAGCCCAGCCGACAGGAACACTGAAGCTTTCTTT
TRBJ2-7 | . | . | TRBV28 | CASHQRGEQYF | TGTGCCAGCCACCAACGGGGCGAGCAGTACTTC
TRBJ1-2 | TRBD1 | . | TRBV5-1 | CASSLEGQGNGYTF | TGCGCCAGCAGCTTGGAGGGACAGGGGAATGGCTACACCTTC
TRBJ2-1 | . | . | TRBV5-8 | CASSLALGLAYNEQFF | TGTGCCAGCAGCTTGGCCTTAGGGCTAGCATACAATGAGCAGTTCTTC
TRBJ2-2 | TRBD2 | . | TRBV4-1 | CASSQDPPGLVSSGELFF | TGCGCCAGCAGCCAAGATCCCCCGGGACTAGTTTCGTCCGGGGAGCTGTTTTTT
TRBJ2-1 | . | . | TRBV5-6 | CASSLSGREQFF | TGTGCCAGCAGCTTGTCGGGAAGAGAGCAGTTCTTC
TRBJ1-2 | . | . | TRBV7-2 | CASSPRPRGDYGYTF | TGTGCCAGCAGCCCGAGACCCAGGGGTGACTATGGCTACACCTTC
TRBJ1-3 | TRBD1 | once | TRBV5-1 | CASSLDPGGNSGNTIYF | TGCGCCAGCAGCTTGGATCCAGGGGGAAACTCTGGAAACACCATATATTTT
TRBJ2-3 | . | . | TRBV7-6 | CASSSTSVPGTDTQYF | TGTGCCAGCAGCTCGACTAGTGTCCCTGGCACAGATACGCAGTATTTT
TRBJ2-2 | . | . | TRBV13 | CASSSYPNTGELFF | TGTGCCAGCAGCTCCTACCCTAACACCGGGGAGCTGTTTTTT
TRBJ2-5 | TRBD2 | . | TRBV7-2 | CASSLVSGGAGETQYF | TGTGCCAGCAGCTTAGTTAGCGGGGGGGCCGGGGAGACCCAGTACTTC
TRBJ1-2 | . | few | TRBV7-9 | CASSLTGTGYTF | TGTGCCAGCAGCTTAACCGGGACAGGCTACACCTTC
TRBJ1-6 | . | once | TRBV2 | CASRAGVNSPLHF | TGTGCCAGCAGAGCAGGGGTTAATTCACCCCTCCACTTT
TRBJ2-5 | . | . | TRBV4-2 | CASSLGAGPQETQYF | TGTGCCAGCAGCCTAGGCGCGGGACCCCAAGAGACCCAGTACTTC
TRBJ2-3 | TRBD2 | . | TRBV6-5 | CASSLAGAADTQYF | TGTGCCAGCAGTCTAGCGGGAGCGGCAGATACGCAGTATTTT
TRBJ2-3 | TRBD1 | . | TRBV4-3 | CASSWDRGRTDTQYF | TGCGCCAGCAGTTGGGACAGGGGCCGCACAGATACGCAGTATTTT
TRBJ2-2 | TRBD2 | few | TRBV29-1 | CSVRRGSGGAGTGELFF | TGCAGCGTCCGCCGGGGTAGCGGGGGGGCGGGCACCGGGGAGCTGTTTTTT
TRBJ1-5 | TRBD1 | . | TRBV5-6 | CASSSTGSAQPQHF | TGTGCCAGCAGCTCGACAGGGTCTGCTCAGCCCCAGCATTTT
TRBJ2-1 | TRBD2 | . | TRBV27 | CASSSSSGGYNEQFF | TGTGCCAGCAGTTCGTCGTCGGGGGGGTACAATGAGCAGTTCTTC
TRBJ2-1 | TRBD2 | . | TRBV7-2 | CASSLHSGVNNEQFF | TGTGCCAGCAGCCTCCATAGCGGGGTTAACAATGAGCAGTTCTTC
TRBJ2-5 | . | . | TRBV7-9 | CASSPWGGETQYF | TGTGCCAGCAGCCCGTGGGGCGGAGAGACCCAGTACTTC
TRBJ1-2 | TRBD1 | . | TRBV30 | CAWSGRRQGGGYTF | TGTGCCTGGAGTGGCCGAAGACAGGGAGGAGGCTACACCTTC
TRBJ1-6 | . | . | TRBV4-2 | CASTPLEGDNSPLHF | TGTGCCAGCACCCCTCTCGAGGGCGATAATTCACCCCTCCACTTT
TRBJ2-3 | TRBD2 | . | TRBV6-5 | CASSPPGGVRTQYF | TGTGCCAGCAGTCCCCCGGGGGGGGTGAGGACGCAGTATTTT
TRBJ2-3 | TRBD2 | once | TRBV25-1 | CASSLAGVADTQYF | TGTGCCAGCAGCCTAGCGGGAGTGGCAGATACGCAGTATTTT
TRBJ2-3 | TRBD2 | . | TRBV5-4 | CASSFIAGEGGTQYF | TGTGCCAGCAGCTTCATTGCGGGGGAGGGAGGTACGCAGTATTTT
TRBJ2-3 | . | . | TRBV12-1 | CASGCGVWGGDWDTQYF | TGTGCCAGCGGCTGCGGCGTCTGGGGGGGTGATTGGGATACGCAGTATTTT
TRBJ1-2 | . | . | TRBV6-1 | CASSELQASYGYTF | TGTGCCAGCAGTGAACTACAGGCTTCCTATGGCTACACCTTC
TRBJ2-1 | TRBD2 | . | TRBV10-3 | CAIRMSAGGPPNEQFF | TGTGCCATCAGAATGAGCGCGGGGGGCCCACCCAATGAGCAGTTCTTC